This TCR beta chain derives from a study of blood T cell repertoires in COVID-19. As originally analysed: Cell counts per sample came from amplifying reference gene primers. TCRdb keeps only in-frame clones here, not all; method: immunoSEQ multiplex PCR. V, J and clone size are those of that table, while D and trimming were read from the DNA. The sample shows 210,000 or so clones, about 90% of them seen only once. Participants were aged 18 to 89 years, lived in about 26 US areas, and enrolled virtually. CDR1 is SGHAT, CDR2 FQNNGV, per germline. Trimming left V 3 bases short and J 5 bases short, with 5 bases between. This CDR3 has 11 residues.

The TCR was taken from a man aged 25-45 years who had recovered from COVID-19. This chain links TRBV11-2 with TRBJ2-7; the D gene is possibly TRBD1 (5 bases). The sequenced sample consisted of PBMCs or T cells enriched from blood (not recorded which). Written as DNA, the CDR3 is TGTGCCAGCAGCTTCAGGGACGAGCAGTACTTC. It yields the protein CASSFRDEQYF. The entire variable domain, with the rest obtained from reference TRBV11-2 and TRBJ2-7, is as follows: EAGVAQSPRYKIIEKRQSVAFWCNPISGHATLYWYQQILGQGPKLLIQFQNNGVVDDSQLPKDRFSAERLKGVDSTLKIQPAKLEDSAVYLCASSFRDEQYFGPGTRLTVT.